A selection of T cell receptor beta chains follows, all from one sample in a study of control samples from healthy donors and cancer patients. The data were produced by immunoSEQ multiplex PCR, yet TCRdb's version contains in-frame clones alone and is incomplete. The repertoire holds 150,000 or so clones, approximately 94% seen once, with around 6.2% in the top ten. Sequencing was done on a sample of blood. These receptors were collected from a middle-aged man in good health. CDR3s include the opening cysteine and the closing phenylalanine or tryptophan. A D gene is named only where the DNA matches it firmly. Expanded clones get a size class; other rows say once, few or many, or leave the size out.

cdr3_aa: CASSYSLGGAYEQYF; cdr3_nt: TGTGCCAGCAGTTACTCCCTGGGGGGAGCGTACGAGCAGTACTTC; v_call: TRBV6-2/TRBV6-3; j_call: TRBJ2-7; d_call: -; clone_size: -
cdr3_aa: CASSLARASTDTQYF; cdr3_nt: TGTGCCAGCAGCTTAGCGAGGGCCAGCACAGATACGCAGTATTTT; v_call: TRBV7-6; j_call: TRBJ2-3; d_call: -; clone_size: -
cdr3_aa: CAWSVTGEYGYTF; cdr3_nt: TGTGCCTGGAGTGTAACGGGAGAATATGGCTACACCTTC; v_call: TRBV30; j_call: TRBJ1-2; d_call: -; clone_size: -
cdr3_aa: CASSSTYGYTF; cdr3_nt: TGTGCCAGCAGCAGCACCTATGGCTACACCTTC; v_call: TRBV5-4; j_call: TRBJ1-2; d_call: -; clone_size: -
cdr3_aa: CASSPRDSWNYGYTF; cdr3_nt: TGTGCCAGCAGCCCCAGGGACAGCTGGAACTATGGCTACACCTTC; v_call: TRBV3-1/TRBV3-2; j_call: TRBJ1-2; d_call: TRBD1; clone_size: -
cdr3_aa: CASSGGGINNEQFF; cdr3_nt: TGCGCCAGCAGCGGAGGCGGAATAAACAATGAGCAGTTCTTC; v_call: TRBV5-1; j_call: TRBJ2-1; d_call: -; clone_size: -
cdr3_aa: CAWSAFGGNQPQHF; cdr3_nt: TGTGCCTGGAGCGCCTTCGGGGGGAATCAGCCCCAGCATTTT; v_call: TRBV30; j_call: TRBJ1-5; d_call: -; clone_size: -
cdr3_aa: CASSLTGEADTQYF; cdr3_nt: TGTGCCAGCAGCCTGACAGGGGAGGCAGATACGCAGTATTTT; v_call: TRBV7-9; j_call: TRBJ2-3; d_call: TRBD1; clone_size: -
cdr3_aa: CATSADRVGPQHF; cdr3_nt: TGTGCCACCAGTGCCGACAGGGTCGGGCCCCAGCATTTT; v_call: TRBV24-1; j_call: TRBJ1-5; d_call: TRBD1; clone_size: -
cdr3_aa: CASSRGDTDTQYF; cdr3_nt: TGTGCCAGCAGCCGGGGGGACACAGATACGCAGTATTTT; v_call: TRBV4-2; j_call: TRBJ2-3; d_call: -; clone_size: -
cdr3_aa: CASSQDPNRGTLYGYTF; cdr3_nt: TGTGCCAGCAGCCAAGATCCGAACAGGGGAACTCTCTATGGCTACACCTTC; v_call: TRBV4-2; j_call: TRBJ1-2; d_call: TRBD1; clone_size: once
cdr3_aa: CAWRRGQAIYF; cdr3_nt: TGTGCCTGGAGAAGGGGACAAGCCATATATTTT; v_call: TRBV30; j_call: TRBJ1-3; d_call: -; clone_size: -
cdr3_aa: CAISVNSRYGYTF; cdr3_nt: TGTGCCATCAGTGTAAACAGCCGATATGGCTACACCTTC; v_call: TRBV10-3; j_call: TRBJ1-2; d_call: -; clone_size: -
cdr3_aa: CASSTRAGGQGNEQFF; cdr3_nt: TGTGCCAGCAGCACCCGAGCGGGGGGGCAGGGCAATGAGCAGTTCTTC; v_call: TRBV21-1; j_call: TRBJ2-1; d_call: -; clone_size: -
cdr3_aa: CASSLGGLSYTF; cdr3_nt: TGTGCCAGCAGCTTGGGAGGCTTAAGCTACACCTTC; v_call: TRBV5-6; j_call: TRBJ1-2; d_call: -; clone_size: -
cdr3_aa: CASSFTGSDYEQYF; cdr3_nt: TGTGCCAGCAGTTTCACAGGGAGTGACTACGAGCAGTACTTC; v_call: TRBV27; j_call: TRBJ2-7; d_call: -; clone_size: -
cdr3_aa: CASSQDGDSGDTWGTQYF; cdr3_nt: TGCGCCAGCAGCCAAGATGGGGATAGCGGGGATACCTGGGGGACCCAGTACTTC; v_call: TRBV4-1; j_call: TRBJ2-5; d_call: TRBD2; clone_size: few
cdr3_aa: CASSLDRGYEQYF; cdr3_nt: TGTGCCAGTAGTTTGGACAGGGGTTACGAGCAGTACTTC; v_call: TRBV19; j_call: TRBJ2-7; d_call: TRBD1; clone_size: -
cdr3_aa: CASSPGQGGWPQHF; cdr3_nt: TGCGCCAGCAGCCCAGGACAGGGCGGGTGGCCCCAGCATTTT; v_call: TRBV5-1; j_call: TRBJ1-5; d_call: TRBD1; clone_size: -
cdr3_aa: CASSHVRDKNQPQHF; cdr3_nt: TGTGCCAGTAGTCATGTCCGGGACAAAAATCAGCCCCAGCATTTT; v_call: TRBV19; j_call: TRBJ1-5; d_call: -; clone_size: -
cdr3_aa: CASSYGRFTEAFF; cdr3_nt: TGTGCCAGCAGTTACGGAAGGTTCACTGAAGCTTTCTTT; v_call: TRBV6-5; j_call: TRBJ1-1; d_call: -; clone_size: once
cdr3_aa: CASGPPLQENTDVAFF; cdr3_nt: TGTGCTAGTGGTCCCCCCCTACAGGAGAACACTGATGTAGCTTTCTTT; v_call: TRBV12-5; j_call: TRBJ1-1; d_call: -; clone_size: -
cdr3_aa: CASSLAQGLAEQYF; cdr3_nt: TGTGCCAGCAGCTTAGCGCAGGGGCTCGCCGAGCAGTACTTC; v_call: TRBV7-6; j_call: TRBJ2-7; d_call: -; clone_size: -
cdr3_aa: CASSQDNRANYGYTF; cdr3_nt: TGTGCCAGCAGCCAAGATAACAGGGCAAACTATGGCTACACCTTC; v_call: TRBV4-2; j_call: TRBJ1-2; d_call: -; clone_size: -
cdr3_aa: CASSLVGVNTEAFF; cdr3_nt: TGTGCCAGCAGCTTAGTCGGGGTGAACACTGAAGCTTTCTTT; v_call: TRBV7-9; j_call: TRBJ1-1; d_call: -; clone_size: -
cdr3_aa: CARSPGGGRANEQYF; cdr3_nt: TGCGCCCGCAGCCCGGGGGGGGGCAGGGCCAACGAGCAGTACTTC; v_call: TRBV5-1; j_call: TRBJ2-7; d_call: TRBD2; clone_size: -
cdr3_aa: CASSAQGFSTDTQYF; cdr3_nt: TGTGCCAGTAGTGCACAGGGATTTTCCACAGATACGCAGTATTTT; v_call: TRBV19; j_call: TRBJ2-3; d_call: -; clone_size: -
cdr3_aa: CASSEAGGLSNQPQHF; cdr3_nt: TGTGCCAGCAGTGAAGCAGGGGGTTTGAGCAATCAGCCCCAGCATTTT; v_call: TRBV2; j_call: TRBJ1-5; d_call: -; clone_size: -
cdr3_aa: CASSYTGSQETQYF; cdr3_nt: TGTGCCAGCAGTTACACCGGGTCCCAAGAGACCCAGTACTTC; v_call: TRBV6-6; j_call: TRBJ2-5; d_call: -; clone_size: -
cdr3_aa: CASTETLGSPYEQYF; cdr3_nt: TGCGCCAGCACTGAGACTCTAGGGAGCCCCTACGAGCAGTACTTC; v_call: TRBV10-2; j_call: TRBJ2-7; d_call: -; clone_size: -
cdr3_aa: CASRGSVSPLHF; cdr3_nt: TGTGCCAGCCGCGGGTCGGTTTCACCCCTCCACTTT; v_call: TRBV6-5; j_call: TRBJ1-6; d_call: -; clone_size: once
cdr3_aa: CASSLSAGHTGYGYTF; cdr3_nt: TGTGCCAGCAGTTTATCGGCGGGACACACAGGATATGGCTACACCTTC; v_call: TRBV27; j_call: TRBJ1-2; d_call: -; clone_size: -
cdr3_aa: CASSEATGANVLTF; cdr3_nt: TGTGCCAGCAGTGAAGCGACTGGGGCCAACGTCCTGACTTTC; v_call: TRBV6-1; j_call: TRBJ2-6; d_call: -; clone_size: -
cdr3_aa: CASSLTGSYNEQFF; cdr3_nt: TGTGCCAGCAGCTTAACGGGCTCCTACAATGAGCAGTTCTTC; v_call: TRBV7-2; j_call: TRBJ2-1; d_call: -; clone_size: -
cdr3_aa: CASSYVGSSYNEQFF; cdr3_nt: TGTGCCAGCAGTTACGTGGGGAGCTCCTACAATGAGCAGTTCTTC; v_call: TRBV6-2/TRBV6-3; j_call: TRBJ2-1; d_call: -; clone_size: -
cdr3_aa: CATHAGQYNEQFF; cdr3_nt: TGTGCCACCCACGCGGGACAGTACAATGAGCAGTTCTTC; v_call: TRBV24-1; j_call: TRBJ2-1; d_call: -; clone_size: once
cdr3_aa: CASSQSRGTDTQYF; cdr3_nt: TGTGCCAGCAGCCAGTCACGGGGCACAGATACGCAGTATTTT; v_call: TRBV3-1/TRBV3-2; j_call: TRBJ2-3; d_call: -; clone_size: -
cdr3_aa: CASSFVQGLNTEAFF; cdr3_nt: TGCGCCAGCAGCTTTGTACAGGGCTTGAACACTGAAGCTTTCTTT; v_call: TRBV5-1; j_call: TRBJ1-1; d_call: -; clone_size: -
cdr3_aa: CASSLGEGAYEKLFF; cdr3_nt: TGTGCCAGCAGCCTGGGTGAGGGGGCCTATGAAAAACTGTTTTTT; v_call: TRBV5-5; j_call: TRBJ1-4; d_call: TRBD1; clone_size: -
cdr3_aa: CASSAKGHQPSGANVLTF; cdr3_nt: TGCGCCAGCAGTGCAAAGGGACACCAACCCTCTGGGGCCAACGTCCTGACTTTC; v_call: TRBV10-2; j_call: TRBJ2-6; d_call: -; clone_size: -
cdr3_aa: CASSRWDSSTDTQYF; cdr3_nt: TGTGCCAGCTCGCGTTGGGACAGCAGCACAGATACGCAGTATTTT; v_call: TRBV18; j_call: TRBJ2-3; d_call: TRBD1; clone_size: -
cdr3_aa: CASSRLSGFGYTF; cdr3_nt: TGTGCCAGCTCCCGCCTGTCAGGGTTTGGCTACACCTTC; v_call: TRBV18; j_call: TRBJ1-2; d_call: -; clone_size: -
cdr3_aa: CASSLSIGPYGYTF; cdr3_nt: TGTGCCAGCAGTTTATCAATCGGGCCCTATGGCTACACCTTC; v_call: TRBV27; j_call: TRBJ1-2; d_call: -; clone_size: -
cdr3_aa: CAWRGTTEAFF; cdr3_nt: TGTGCCTGGAGGGGGACGACTGAAGCTTTCTTT; v_call: TRBV30; j_call: TRBJ1-1; d_call: -; clone_size: -
cdr3_aa: CASSQGRINYEQYF; cdr3_nt: TGTGCCAGCAGCCAGGGGAGGATTAACTACGAGCAGTACTTC; v_call: TRBV7-9; j_call: TRBJ2-7; d_call: -; clone_size: once
cdr3_aa: CASTTGKGYTF; cdr3_nt: TGTGCCAGTACCACAGGGAAGGGCTACACCTTC; v_call: TRBV19; j_call: TRBJ1-2; d_call: -; clone_size: once
cdr3_aa: CATSRGGGALDTQYF; cdr3_nt: TGTGCCACCAGCAGAGGGGGAGGGGCCCTGGATACGCAGTATTTT; v_call: TRBV15; j_call: TRBJ2-3; d_call: TRBD2; clone_size: -
cdr3_aa: CASSLLGTANTEAFF; cdr3_nt: TGCGCCAGCAGCCTGCTCGGGACAGCCAACACTGAAGCTTTCTTT; v_call: TRBV4-1; j_call: TRBJ1-1; d_call: TRBD1; clone_size: -
cdr3_aa: CASSKADGNNQPQHF; cdr3_nt: TGTGCCAGCAGCAAAGCTGATGGCAACAATCAGCCCCAGCATTTT; v_call: TRBV21-1; j_call: TRBJ1-5; d_call: -; clone_size: -
cdr3_aa: CASSPQPSSGANVLTF; cdr3_nt: TGTGCCAGCTCACCACAGCCTAGCTCTGGGGCCAACGTCCTGACTTTC; v_call: TRBV18; j_call: TRBJ2-6; d_call: -; clone_size: -
cdr3_aa: CASGLVGGFDEQYF; cdr3_nt: TGTGCTAGTGGTTTGGTAGGGGGGTTTGACGAGCAGTACTTC; v_call: TRBV12-5; j_call: TRBJ2-7; d_call: -; clone_size: -
cdr3_aa: CASSLPGQGYFDNYGYTF; cdr3_nt: TGTGCCAGCAGCTTACCCGGACAGGGCTATTTCGATAACTATGGCTACACCTTC; v_call: TRBV11-2; j_call: TRBJ1-2; d_call: TRBD1; clone_size: -
cdr3_aa: CASQLSQGDEAFF; cdr3_nt: TGTGCCAGTCAACTCAGTCAGGGGGATGAAGCTTTCTTT; v_call: TRBV18; j_call: TRBJ1-1; d_call: TRBD1; clone_size: once
cdr3_aa: CSVEEGWTDSYEQYF; cdr3_nt: TGCAGCGTTGAAGAGGGATGGACGGACTCCTACGAGCAGTACTTC; v_call: TRBV29-1; j_call: TRBJ2-7; d_call: -; clone_size: -